This paragraph covers one TCR beta chain sequence. This specimen comes from a study of T cell responses to AZD1222 COVID-19 vaccine. Germline V gene sequence: CDR1 LGHDT, CDR2 YNNKEL (reference sequence). The CDR3 extends over 14 amino acids. Trimming cost V 2 bases and J 7 bases; bases outside gene matches: 6. Repertoires were generated with immunoSEQ multiplex PCR, while TCRdb's copy carries only in-frame clones and drops some. This sample has about 160,000 clones, with about 91% found just once. This TCR was recovered from an adult in good health. The sequences come from peripheral blood, collected on day 0 of MenACWY control vaccination. The chain uses TRBV3-1 (or the pseudogene TRBV3-2) and TRBJ1-1, with TRBD1 identical over 8 bases. The CDR3: CASSQQSGQVEAFF. The CDR3 DNA sequence: TGTGCCAGCAGCCAACAATCGGGACAGGTTGAAGCTTTCTTT.